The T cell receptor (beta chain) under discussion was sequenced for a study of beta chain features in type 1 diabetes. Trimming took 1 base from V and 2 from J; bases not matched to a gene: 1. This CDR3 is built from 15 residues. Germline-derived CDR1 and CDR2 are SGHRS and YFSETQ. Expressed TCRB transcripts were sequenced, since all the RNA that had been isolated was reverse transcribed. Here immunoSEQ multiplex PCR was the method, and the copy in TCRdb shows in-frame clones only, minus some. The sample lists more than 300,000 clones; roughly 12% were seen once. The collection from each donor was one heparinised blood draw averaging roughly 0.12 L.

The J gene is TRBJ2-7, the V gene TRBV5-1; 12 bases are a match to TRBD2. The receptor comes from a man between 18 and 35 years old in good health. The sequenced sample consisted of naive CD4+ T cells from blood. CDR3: CASSLSSGRAYEQYF. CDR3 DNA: TGCGCCAGCAGCTTGTCTAGCGGGAGGGCCTACGAGCAGTACTTC.